The next 30 T cell receptor beta chains were all read from a single sample in a study of blood T cell repertoires in COVID-19. Method: immunoSEQ multiplex PCR; TCRdb's copy keeps in-frame clones and lacks some. Of 140,000 to 150,000 clones listed, 65% to 90% were seen once; the top ten hold approximately 10%. Sequencing was done on a sample of peripheral blood. These receptors came from a man aged 60 to 69 with active or convalescent COVID-19.

The CDR3 nucleotides read TGTGCCAGCACATCTTATAATTCACCCCTCCACTTT. This gives the protein CASTSYNSPLHF. The chain has TRBV7-9 and TRBJ1-6; D remains unclear. The V gene's germline CDR1 is SEHNR and CDR2 FQNEAQ (reference sequence). The CDR3 extends over 12 amino acids. Trimming left V 7 bases short and J 4 bases short, with 5 bases between.

The genes are TRBV4-3 and TRBJ1-3; D call uncertain. V was clipped by 2 bases and J by 0 bases, with 17 bases between them. CDR1 and CDR2 from the germline V gene are LGHNA and YSLEER. The CDR3 length is 18 residues. CDR3 coding DNA: TGCGCCAGCAGCCAATGGAGGGCTGGGGTGGGCTCTGGAAACACCATATATTTT. The encoded protein is CASSQWRAGVGSGNTIYF.

This clone was observed a single time. V is TRBV27 and J is TRBJ2-7; weak D call: TRBD1 (5 bases). Deletions cut 0 bases from V and 2 bases from J, with 11 bases between. CDR3 size: 15 residues. From germline, CDR1 is MNHEY and CDR2 SMNVEV (reference sequence). The CDR3 here is CASSLSPDSPYEQYF. The CDR3 DNA follows: TGTGCCAGCAGTTTATCGCCAGACAGCCCCTACGAGCAGTACTTC.

The V and J genes are TRBV7-2 and TRBJ1-2; 12 bases fit TRBD1. This CDR3 spans 16 amino acids. From germline, CDR1 is SGHTA and CDR2 FQGNSA. Trimming took 2 bases from V and 2 from J; bases not matched to a gene: 3. CDR3 sequence: CASSLSGQGANYGYTF. CDR3 in DNA: TGTGCCAGCAGCTTATCGGGACAGGGGGCAAACTATGGCTACACCTTC.

This clone came up a few times. V usage is TRBV30 and J usage is TRBJ1-2; TRBD1 might be the D (6 bases). The CDR3 consists of 14 residues. Germline V gene sequence: CDR1 GTSNPN, CDR2 SVGIG (reference sequence). V was pared by 1 base and J by 8 bases, with 17 bases between. CDR3: CAWSARTGSWGYTF. DNA for the CDR3: TGTGCCTGGAGTGCGAGAACAGGGAGTTGGGGCTACACCTTC.

V usage is TRBV9 and J usage is TRBJ1-1; TRBD1 is a possible D gene (6 bases). The germline CDR1 and CDR2 sequences are SGDLS and YYNGEE. The CDR3 totals 17 residues. V shed 5 bases and J shed 1 base, with 21 bases lying between them. Here the CDR3 reads CASSGPRTDPRNTEAFF. In nucleotides, the CDR3 is TGTGCCAGCAGTGGACCAAGGACAGACCCAAGGAACACTGAAGCTTTCTTT.

This clone came up a few times. The chain is built from TRBV12-3 or TRBV12-4 and TRBJ1-2; D possibly corresponds to TRBD1 (5 bases). This CDR3 comprises 13 residues. V was clipped by 5 bases and J by 2 bases, with 9 bases between them. In nucleotides, the CDR3 is TGTGCCAGCAGTGGGGCAATAAACTATGGCTACACCTTC. It translates to CASSGAINYGYTF.

This clone has a handful of counts. V is TRBV10-3 and J is TRBJ1-2; 7 bases are shared with TRBD1. The germline V gene encodes CDR1 ENHRY and CDR2 SYGVKD. This CDR3 has 14 residues. With 2 bases clipped from V and 1 base from J, the junction kept 1 base outside the gene matches. The CDR3 nucleotides read TGTGCCATCAGTGAGGACAGGGTTAACTATGGCTACACCTTC. Translated, it gives CAISEDRVNYGYTF.

The V and J genes are TRBV19 and TRBJ1-5; TRBD1 is a possible D gene (6 bases). Germline CDR1 is LNHDA and CDR2 is SQIVND (reference sequence). There are 15 residues in the CDR3. V was shortened by 4 bases and J by 0 bases, with 10 bases between the two germline ends. The CDR3 bases are TGTGCCAGTAGTAACACAGGGAATAGCAATCAGCCCCAGCATTTT. This sequence encodes CASSNTGNSNQPQHF.

The chain uses TRBV6-5 and TRBJ2-2; D possibly corresponds to TRBD1 (6 bases). The CDR3 covers 14 residues. CDR1 and CDR2 from the germline V gene are MNHEY and SVGAGI. The germline V and J ends were trimmed by 6 bases and 6 bases, with 14 bases remaining between them. This CDR3 is CASRTTGSSGELFF. Here the CDR3 DNA reads TGTGCCAGCAGGACAACAGGGTCGTCCGGGGAGCTGTTTTTT.

The chain has TRBV12-3 or TRBV12-4 and TRBJ1-2; D ambiguous. V gave up 5 bases and J gave up 3 bases, with 7 bases separating them. The CDR3 spans 12 residues. The CDR3, as DNA: TGTGCCAGCAGTCCGACACACTATGGCTACACCTTC. It codes for CASSPTHYGYTF.

J is TRBJ2-5 and V is TRBV12-3 or TRBV12-4, with no clear D. V shed 5 bases and J shed 4 bases, with 11 bases lying between them. The CDR3 covers 13 residues. The CDR3 region is CASSPLARETQYF. The CDR3, as DNA: TGTGCCAGCAGTCCGCTCGCGCGAGAGACCCAGTACTTC.

The chain is built from TRBV20-1 and TRBJ2-1; TRBD2 agrees at 7 bases. There are 10 residues in the CDR3. With 6 bases clipped from V and 9 bases from J, the junction kept 2 bases outside the gene matches. Germline V lookup: CDR1 DFQATT, CDR2 SNEGSKA (reference sequence). The CDR3: CSAIAGEQFF. The CDR3 region has the DNA TGCAGTGCCATAGCGGGTGAGCAGTTCTTC.

The CDR3 loop reads CATSEAPELKTGAAYEQYV. The CDR3 region has the DNA TGTGCCACCAGTGAGGCCCCGGAGCTCAAGACAGGGGCGGCCTACGAGCAGTACGTC. The chain uses TRBV24-1 and TRBJ2-7, with 8 bases that match TRBD1. In germline, CDR1 is KGHDR, CDR2 SFDVKD. Trimming cost V 4 bases and J 2 bases; bases outside gene matches: 18. The CDR3 has 19 amino acids.

The CDR3, as DNA: TGTGCCAGCAGTTACGGGGGACAGTCTTATCAGCCCCAGCATTTT. Protein sequence: CASSYGGQSYQPQHF. The chain is built from TRBV6-5 and TRBJ1-5; 7 positions agree with TRBD1. Germline CDR1 reads MNHEY; CDR2 reads SVGAGI. The CDR3 covers 15 residues. V shed 2 bases, J shed 5 bases, and the junction held 6 bases outside the gene matches.

The genes are TRBV28 and TRBJ2-3; TRBD2 is a possible D gene (5 bases). Per the germline V gene, CDR1 is MDHEN and CDR2 is SYDVKM. The CDR3 extends over 14 amino acids. Between the trimmed V and J ends, which lost 10 bases and 0 bases, there was a span of 14 bases. CDR3 nucleotide sequence: TGTGCCACGTTTCTAGCCGCTAGCACAGATACGCAGTATTTT. It codes for CATFLAASTDTQYF.

The chain has TRBV18 and TRBJ1-1, with 7 bases fitting TRBD1. This CDR3 contains 14 residues. The J segment lost 7 bases and the V segment lost 3 bases, leaving 8 bases of the junction unmatched. The germline V gene has CDR1 KGHSH and CDR2 LQKENI. The CDR3 DNA reads TGTGCCAGCTCACCCGACAGGGTCGGATTTGAAGCTTTCTTT. As protein: CASSPDRVGFEAFF.

The J gene is TRBJ1-1, the V gene TRBV7-9; TRBD1 aligns across 8 bases. Per the germline V gene, CDR1 is SEHNR and CDR2 is FQNEAQ (reference sequence). Trimming removed 11 bases from V and 5 bases from J; junction bases left unmatched: 16. The CDR3 sequence is 15 residues long. This CDR3 is CAFGRQGTVRTEAFF. The DNA of the CDR3 is TGTGCCTTCGGCCGACAGGGGACGGTAAGGACTGAAGCTTTCTTT.

The rearrangement links TRBV4-3 to TRBJ1-1; the match to TRBD1 covers 9 bases. The CDR3 covers 15 residues. Germline CDR1 reads LGHNA; CDR2 reads YSLEER. V gave up 2 bases and J gave up 1 base; unmatched junction bases: 2. Here the CDR3 DNA reads TGCGCCAGCAGCCAATGGGGACAGGGGAACACTGAAGCTTTCTTT. Amino acids: CASSQWGQGNTEAFF.

V gene TRBV4-3 combines with J gene TRBJ1-4; weak D call: TRBD1 (5 bases). The CDR3 loop spans 18 amino acids. Trimming cost V 0 bases and J 0 bases, with 14 bases left between them. Germline values: CDR1 LGHNA, CDR2 YSLEER. The CDR3 sequence: CASSQDPQGTATNEKLFF. CDR3 nucleotides: TGCGCCAGCAGCCAAGATCCCCAGGGAACTGCAACTAATGAAAAACTGTTTTTT.

The J gene is TRBJ1-5, the V gene TRBV5-1, with D perhaps matching TRBD1 (5 bases). V lost 2 bases and J 3 bases, leaving 9 bases between the germline ends. Per the germline V gene, CDR1 is SGHRS and CDR2 is YFSETQ. The CDR3 is made up of 14 amino acids. This chain's CDR3 is CASSFGTDNQPQHF. The DNA of the CDR3 is TGCGCCAGCAGCTTCGGGACTGACAATCAGCCCCAGCATTTT. The full variable domain, its missing parts supplied by reference TRBV5-1 and TRBJ1-5, is KAGVTQTPRYLIKTRGQQVTLSCSPISGHRSVSWYQQTPGQGLQFLFEYFSETQRNKGNFPGRFSGRQFSNSRSEMNVSTLELGDSALYLCASSFGTDNQPQHFGDGTRLSIL.

Only one count was recorded for this clone. This chain joins TRBV6-2 or TRBV6-3 and TRBJ2-2; 9 positions match TRBD1. The CDR3 is 15 amino acids. Germline V gene lookup returns CDR1 MNHEY and CDR2 SVGEGT. V gave up 3 bases and J gave up 5 bases; unmatched junction bases: 4. The CDR3 here is CASSYLQGATGELFF. CDR3 in DNA: TGTGCCAGCAGTTATTTACAGGGGGCGACCGGGGAGCTGTTTTTT.

The chain employs TRBV4-3 and TRBJ2-3, with D perhaps matching TRBD1 (6 bases). V was shortened by 1 base and J by 2 bases, with 22 bases between the two germline ends. From germline, CDR1 is LGHNA and CDR2 YSLEER. This CDR3 is 19 amino acids long. CDR3 amino acids: CASSQVGRKRQADTDTQYF. CDR3 DNA sequence: TGCGCCAGCAGCCAAGTCGGGCGAAAAAGACAGGCCGACACAGATACGCAGTATTTT.

V usage is TRBV30 and J usage is TRBJ1-5, with D maybe TRBD1 (5 bases). The CDR3 length is 16 residues. CDR1 GTSNPN and CDR2 SVGIG come from the germline V gene (reference sequence). The V and J ends lost 2 bases and 4 bases respectively, with 18 bases between them. CDR3 coding DNA: TGTGCCTGGAGTCAAATCCCCGGGACTGCGAATCAGCCCCAGCATTTT. It specifies CAWSQIPGTANQPQHF. The full variable domain, with the rest looked up from reference TRBV30 and TRBJ1-5, is SQTIHQWPATLVQPVGSPLSLECTVEGTSNPNLYWYRQAAGRGLQLLFYSVGIGQISSEVPQNLSASRPQDRQFILSSKKLLLSDSGFYLCAWSQIPGTANQPQHFGDGTRLSIL.

V usage is TRBV4-3 and J usage is TRBJ2-1, with 9 positions matching TRBD2. The CDR3 has 17 residues. Germline CDR1 reads LGHNA; CDR2 reads YSLEER. V gave up 1 base and J gave up 2 bases; unmatched junction bases: 6. The chain's CDR3 is CASSQALAGGPYNEQFF. CDR3 coding DNA: TGCGCCAGCAGCCAAGCTCTGGCGGGAGGGCCCTACAATGAGCAGTTCTTC.

The gene calls are TRBV6-5 and TRBJ2-7; 7 positions agree with TRBD1. V was clipped by 6 bases and J by 2 bases; unmatched bases: 4. Per germline, CDR1 MNHEY and CDR2 SVGAGI. There are 13 residues in the CDR3. The CDR3: CASRAGTAYEQYF. In nucleotides, the CDR3 is TGTGCCAGCAGGGCCGGGACAGCCTACGAGCAGTACTTC.

This chain uses TRBV9 with TRBJ1-1; D is unresolved. V gave up 4 bases and J gave up 0 bases, with 13 bases separating them. The CDR3 runs 15 residues. The V gene's germline CDR1 is SGDLS and CDR2 YYNGEE. The CDR3 DNA reads TGTGCCAGCAGCCTCCGAGGGCTTATGAACACTGAAGCTTTCTTT. Translating it yields CASSLRGLMNTEAFF.

The rearrangement uses TRBV7-2 and TRBJ1-6; 8 nucleotides match TRBD1. V lost 4 bases, J lost 10 bases, and 12 bases stayed unmatched. Per germline, CDR1 SGHTA and CDR2 FQGNSA. This CDR3 has 16 amino acids. In nucleotides, the CDR3 is TGTGCCAGCAGCTCCGTCGGGGCAGGGGGCAGGTCACCCCTCCACTTT. It codes for CASSSVGAGGRSPLHF.

This clone came up once. V usage is TRBV29-1 and J usage is TRBJ1-5; D is possibly TRBD1 (6 bases). The CDR3 runs 19 residues. Trimming shortened V by 1 base and J by 0 bases, and 22 bases separated the two germline ends. Germline CDR1 SQVTM, CDR2 ANQGSEA. The CDR3 is CSVEGPKGGPTTSNQPQHF. CDR3 nucleotide sequence: TGCAGCGTTGAAGGGCCAAAGGGGGGGCCTACGACTAGCAATCAGCCCCAGCATTTT.

V and J are TRBV7-2 and TRBJ1-3; TRBD1 agrees at 7 bases. CDR3 length equals 15 residues. Germline-derived CDR1 and CDR2 are SGHTA and FQGNSA. After removal of 1 base from V and 4 bases from J, the junction contained 4 bases not matched to a gene. This CDR3 reads CASSLVGTDGNTIYF. The CDR3 bases are TGTGCCAGCAGCTTAGTTGGGACAGACGGAAACACCATATATTTT.